The clone carrying this TCR beta chain occurred a few times. Its target is not known. Isolated RNA was reverse transcribed in full, so expressed TCRB transcripts were sequenced. Approximately 3.6 million reads per sample were averaged for naive, central memory and regulatory samples. Clones were read by immunoSEQ multiplex PCR, and TCRdb kept only the in-frame ones, dropping some. The repertoire includes 600,000 to 750,000 clones, 9.5% to 15% of them detected once, and roughly 0.11% sits in the top ten. This entry is derived from a study of beta chain features in type 1 diabetes. About the research overall: Sorted cell examination encompassed about 110 million cells across all samples.

V shed 5 bases, J shed 7 bases, and the junction held 11 bases outside the gene matches. Germline V gene data show CDR1 as MDHEN and CDR2 as SYDVKM. The CDR3 consists of 15 residues. Via CD45RO/CCR7/CD25/CD127/CD95/CD27, cells of the CD4+ naive, central memory, regulatory and stem cell-like memory subsets were sorted. Study-wide points: In type 1 diabetes patients, VDJ junctions had fewer insertions; deletions at these junctions were more frequent. Significant though moderate, a shortening of TCRB CDR3s appeared in all four CD4+ subsets of Type 1 diabetes patients.

This receptor was obtained from a man aged 30 to 45 with type 1 diabetes. The chain links TRBV28 to TRBJ2-1; 7 bases align to TRBD1. The sample was naive CD4+ T cells from blood. Here the CDR3 DNA reads TGTGCCAGCAGTGAGACAGGGAAGTTTGGAAATGAGCAGTTCTTC. Translation: CASSETGKFGNEQFF.